This T cell receptor beta chain was sequenced during a study of blood T cell repertoires in COVID-19. As handled by the study authors: Reference gene primer amplification gave nucleated cell count estimates. TCRdb's copy holds only in-frame clones and misses some; the assay was immunoSEQ multiplex PCR. V, J and clone size are taken as reported in that table, and D and trimming were inferred from the DNA itself. The sample gives a few hundred thousand clones, about nine tenths of which show up once; around 1.2% is in the top ten. Sequencing used PBMCs or T cells enriched from blood (not recorded which). The receptor's source is a woman aged 40 to 55 with acute COVID-19.

The CDR3 DNA is TGCAGTGCTAGTGTGACAGGAGTTACCTACGAGCAGTACTTC. Translating gives CSASVTGVTYEQYF. The V gene is TRBV20-1, the J gene TRBJ2-7; a possible D gene is TRBD1 (6 bases). V was cut by 3 bases and J by 2 bases, with 14 bases left in between. CDR1 and CDR2 (germline): DFQATT, SNEGSKA (reference sequence). The CDR3 spans 14 residues.